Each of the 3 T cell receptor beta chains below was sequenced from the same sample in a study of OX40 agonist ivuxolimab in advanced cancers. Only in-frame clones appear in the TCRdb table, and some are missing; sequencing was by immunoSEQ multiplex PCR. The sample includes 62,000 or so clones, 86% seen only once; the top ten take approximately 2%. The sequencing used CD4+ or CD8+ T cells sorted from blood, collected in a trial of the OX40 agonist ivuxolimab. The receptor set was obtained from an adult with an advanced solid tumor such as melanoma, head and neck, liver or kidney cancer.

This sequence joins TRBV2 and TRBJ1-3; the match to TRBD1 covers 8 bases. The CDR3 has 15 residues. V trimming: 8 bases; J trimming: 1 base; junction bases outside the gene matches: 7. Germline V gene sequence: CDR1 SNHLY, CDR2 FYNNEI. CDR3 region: CASGTGGLSGNTIYF. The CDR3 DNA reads TGTGCCAGCGGGACAGGAGGGTTGTCTGGAAACACCATATATTTT.

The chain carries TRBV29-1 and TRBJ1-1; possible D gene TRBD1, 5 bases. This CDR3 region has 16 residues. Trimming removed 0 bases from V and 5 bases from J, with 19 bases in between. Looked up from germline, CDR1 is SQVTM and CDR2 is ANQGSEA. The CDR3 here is CSVEELTRQSLTEAFF. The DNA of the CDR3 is TGCAGCGTTGAAGAATTGACTCGACAGTCCTTGACTGAAGCTTTCTTT.

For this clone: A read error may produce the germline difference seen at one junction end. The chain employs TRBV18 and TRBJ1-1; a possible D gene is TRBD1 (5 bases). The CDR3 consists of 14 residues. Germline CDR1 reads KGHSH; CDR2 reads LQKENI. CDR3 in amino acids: CASSPQDAGTEAFF. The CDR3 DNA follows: TGTGCCAGCTCCCCACAGGATGCGGGCACTGAAGCTTTCTTT. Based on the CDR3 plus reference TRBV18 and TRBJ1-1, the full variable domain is NAGVMQNPRHLVRRRGQEARLRCSPMKGHSHVYWYRQLPEEGLKFMVYLQKENIIDESGMPKERFSAEFPKEGPSILRIQQVVRGDSAAYFCASSPQDAGTEAFFGQGTRLTVV.